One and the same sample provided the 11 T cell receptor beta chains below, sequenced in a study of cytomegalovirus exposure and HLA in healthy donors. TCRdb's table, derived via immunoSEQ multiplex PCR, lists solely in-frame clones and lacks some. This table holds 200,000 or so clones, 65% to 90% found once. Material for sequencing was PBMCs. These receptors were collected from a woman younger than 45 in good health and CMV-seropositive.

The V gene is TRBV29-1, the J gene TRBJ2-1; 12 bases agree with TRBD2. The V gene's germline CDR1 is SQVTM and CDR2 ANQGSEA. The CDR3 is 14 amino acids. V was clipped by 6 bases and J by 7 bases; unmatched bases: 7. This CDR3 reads CSVRTSGTNNEQFF. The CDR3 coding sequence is TGCAGCGTCAGGACTAGCGGGACGAATAATGAGCAGTTCTTC.

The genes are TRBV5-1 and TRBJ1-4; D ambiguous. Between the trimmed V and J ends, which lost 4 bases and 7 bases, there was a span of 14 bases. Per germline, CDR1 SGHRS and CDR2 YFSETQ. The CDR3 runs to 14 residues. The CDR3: CASSPGGGTEKLFF. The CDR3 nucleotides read TGCGCCAGCAGCCCGGGAGGCGGTACTGAAAAACTGTTTTTT.

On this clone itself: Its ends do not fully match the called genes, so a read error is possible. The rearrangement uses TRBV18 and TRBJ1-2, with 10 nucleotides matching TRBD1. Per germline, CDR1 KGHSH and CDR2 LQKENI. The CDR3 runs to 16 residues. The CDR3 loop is CASSPRTGTGDYGYTF. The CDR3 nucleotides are TGTGCCAGCTCCCCACGTACCGGGACAGGGGACTATGGCTACACCTTC. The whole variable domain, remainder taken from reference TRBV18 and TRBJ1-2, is NAGVMQNPRHLVRRRGQEARLRCSPMKGHSHVYWYRQLPEEGLKFMVYLQKENIIDESGMPKERFSAEFPKEGPSILRIQQVVRGDSAAYFCASSPRTGTGDYGYTFGSGTRLTVV.

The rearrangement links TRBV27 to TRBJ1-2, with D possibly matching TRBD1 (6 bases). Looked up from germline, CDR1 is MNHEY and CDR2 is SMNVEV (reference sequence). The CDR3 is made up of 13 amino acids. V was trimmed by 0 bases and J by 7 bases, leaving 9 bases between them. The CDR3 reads CASSLSAGAGYTF. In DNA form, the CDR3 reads TGTGCCAGCAGTTTATCGGCGGGGGCTGGCTACACCTTC.

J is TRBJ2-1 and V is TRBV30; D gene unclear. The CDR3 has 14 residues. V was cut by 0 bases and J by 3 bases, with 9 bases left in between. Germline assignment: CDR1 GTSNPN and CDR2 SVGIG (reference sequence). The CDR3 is CAWSVSTDYNEQFF. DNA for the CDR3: TGTGCCTGGAGTGTAAGCACCGACTACAATGAGCAGTTCTTC. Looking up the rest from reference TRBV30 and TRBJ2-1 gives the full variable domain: SQTIHQWPATLVQPVGSPLSLECTVEGTSNPNLYWYRQAAGRGLQLLFYSVGIGQISSEVPQNLSASRPQDRQFILSSKKLLLSDSGFYLCAWSVSTDYNEQFFGPGTRLTVL.

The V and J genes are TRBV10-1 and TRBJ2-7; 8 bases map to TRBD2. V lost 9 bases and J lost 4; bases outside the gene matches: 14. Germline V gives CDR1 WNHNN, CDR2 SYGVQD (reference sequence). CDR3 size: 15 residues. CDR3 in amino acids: CASRGWGTSLYEQYF. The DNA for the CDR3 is TGCGCCAGTAGGGGTTGGGGGACTAGTCTATACGAGCAGTACTTC.

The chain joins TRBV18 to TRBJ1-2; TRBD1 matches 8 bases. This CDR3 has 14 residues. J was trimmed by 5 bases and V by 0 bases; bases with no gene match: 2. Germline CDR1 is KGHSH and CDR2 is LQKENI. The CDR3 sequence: CASSPPGQEYGYTF. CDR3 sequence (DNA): TGTGCCAGCTCACCACCGGGACAGGAGTATGGCTACACCTTC.

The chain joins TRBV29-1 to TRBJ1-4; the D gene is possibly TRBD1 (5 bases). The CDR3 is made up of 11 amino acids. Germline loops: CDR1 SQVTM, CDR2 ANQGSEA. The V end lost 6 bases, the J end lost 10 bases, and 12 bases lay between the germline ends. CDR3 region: CSVGQEGKLFF. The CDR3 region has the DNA TGCAGCGTGGGGCAGGAGGGAAAACTGTTTTTT. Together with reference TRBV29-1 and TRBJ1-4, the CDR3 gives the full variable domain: SAVISQKPSRDICQRGTSLTIQCQVDSQVTMMFWYRQQPGQSLTLIATANQGSEATYESGFVIDKFPISRPNLTFSTLTVSNMSPEDSSIYLCSVGQEGKLFFGSGTQLSVL.

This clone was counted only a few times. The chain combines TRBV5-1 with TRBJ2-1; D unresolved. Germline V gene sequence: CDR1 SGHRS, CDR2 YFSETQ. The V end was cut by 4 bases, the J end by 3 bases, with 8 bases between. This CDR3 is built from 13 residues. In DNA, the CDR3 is TGCGCCAGCAGCGGAGACCACTACAATGAGCAGTTCTTC. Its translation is CASSGDHYNEQFF. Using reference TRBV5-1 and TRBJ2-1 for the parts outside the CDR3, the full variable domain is KAGVTQTPRYLIKTRGQQVTLSCSPISGHRSVSWYQQTPGQGLQFLFEYFSETQRNKGNFPGRFSGRQFSNSRSEMNVSTLELGDSALYLCASSGDHYNEQFFGPGTRLTVL.

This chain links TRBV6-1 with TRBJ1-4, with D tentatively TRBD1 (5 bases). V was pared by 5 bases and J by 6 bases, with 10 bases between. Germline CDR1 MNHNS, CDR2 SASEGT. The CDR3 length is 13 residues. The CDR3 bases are TGTGCCAGCAGTACCGGGACTCATGAAAAACTGTTTTTT. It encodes CASSTGTHEKLFF.

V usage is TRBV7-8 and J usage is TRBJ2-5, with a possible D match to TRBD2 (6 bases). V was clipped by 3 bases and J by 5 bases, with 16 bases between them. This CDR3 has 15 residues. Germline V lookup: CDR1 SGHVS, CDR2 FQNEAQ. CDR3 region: CASSFLGGISETQYF. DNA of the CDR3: TGTGCCAGCAGCTTTCTTGGCGGGATTTCGGAGACCCAGTACTTC.